The present T cell receptor (beta chain) was sequenced within a study of radiation and T cells in renal cell carcinoma. Study background: Nephrectomy followed 15 Gy stereotactic body radiation by 4 weeks.

The time point here: blood 2 weeks post-SBRT. Specified treatment: 15 Gy SBRT to primary tumor, nephrectomy 4 weeks later. After SBRT, blood was collected at 2 and 4 weeks, plus baseline. This renal cell carcinoma was of the clear cell type. This CDR3 region has 15 residues. Germline V gene data show CDR1 as SGDLS and CDR2 as YYNGEE. V was trimmed by 0 bases and J by 2 bases, leaving 11 bases between them. Generated by immunoSEQ multiplex PCR, the TCRdb table keeps only in-frame clones and is missing some. The table includes 120,000 or so clones, 88% detected once. The specimen was blood, collected from a patient whose treatment included radiotherapy and nephrectomy. This chain joins TRBV9 and TRBJ1-2; TRBD1 might be the D (6 bases). This TCR was recovered from a woman in her 70s with renal cell carcinoma. CDR3 amino acids: CASSVDAGANYGYTF. The CDR3 bases are TGTGCCAGCAGCGTAGATGCAGGGGCCAACTATGGCTACACCTTC.